One sample yielded the 22 T cell receptor beta chains listed below, sequenced in a study of cytomegalovirus exposure and HLA in healthy donors. It was with 60 Vbeta and 13 Jbeta primers that the PCR ran. TCRdb's copy holds only in-frame clones and misses some; the assay was immunoSEQ multiplex PCR. This table holds about 73,000 clones, 67% found once. The sequencing input was PBMCs. The receptors shown here come from a woman between 50 and 59 years old in good health and CMV-seropositive.

The chain carries TRBV10-2 and TRBJ2-5; 9 nucleotides line up with TRBD2. The CDR3 is 16 amino acids. CDR1 is WSHSY and CDR2 is SAAADI in the germline V gene. V lost 2 bases, J lost 0 bases, and 4 bases stayed unmatched. In nucleotides, the CDR3 is TGCGCCAGCAGTGAGACCCGGACTAGCGACCAAGAGACCCAGTACTTC. It encodes CASSETRTSDQETQYF.

The genes are TRBV4-1 and TRBJ2-4, with TRBD2 identical over 9 bases. J gave up 2 bases and V 4 bases, and 9 bases lay outside the gene matches. CDR3 size: 17 residues. The germline V gene encodes CDR1 MGHRA and CDR2 YSYEKL. This chain's CDR3 is CASSPLGRGGPKNIQYF. The CDR3 region has the DNA TGCGCCAGCAGCCCCCTGGGGCGGGGGGGCCCCAAAAACATTCAGTACTTC.

This clone was observed a handful of times. The rearrangement links TRBV29-1 to TRBJ1-2; 7 bases are shared with TRBD1. J lost 10 bases, V lost 3 bases, and 8 bases had no gene match. The CDR3 covers 12 residues. CDR1 and CDR2 (germline): SQVTM, ANQGSEA. DNA for the CDR3: TGCAGCGTTGACAGGGGGACTTGGGACTACACCTTC. Amino acids: CSVDRGTWDYTF.

The chain is built from TRBV21-1 and TRBJ1-1; TRBD1 is taken as the D call from the table, unchecked against the DNA. TRBV21-1 represents a pseudogene. The CDR3 extends over 18 amino acids. CDR3 nucleotides: TGTGCCAGCAGCAATTCTGTCGGGCAGGGTCAGGGAAACACTGAAGCTTTCTTT. This encodes CASSNSVGQGQGNTEAFF.

The chain recombines TRBV18 with TRBJ1-2, with D perhaps matching TRBD1 (5 bases). Germline V lookup: CDR1 KGHSH, CDR2 LQKENI. The V gene lost 3 bases and the J gene lost 7 bases, with 6 bases spanning the gap. There are 11 residues in the CDR3. CDR3 sequence reads: CASSPRVGYTF. CDR3 DNA sequence: TGTGCCAGCTCACCCAGGGTTGGCTACACCTTC.

This clone was seen just once. The genes are TRBV11-2 and TRBJ2-7; tentative D call: TRBD1 (6 bases). Germline CDR1 SGHAT, CDR2 FQNNGV. V was clipped by 6 bases and J by 2 bases, with 11 bases between them. The CDR3 extends over 13 amino acids. CDR3 DNA: TGTGCCAGCAGAAAGACAGGTACCTACGAGCAGTACGTC. This sequence encodes CASRKTGTYEQYV.

J is TRBJ1-5 and V is TRBV7-9; 7 nucleotides agree with TRBD1. CDR3 length: 15 residues. The junction had 5 bases not matched to a gene; V was cut back by 2 bases and J by 4 bases. CDR1 SEHNR and CDR2 FQNEAQ come from the germline V gene (reference sequence). The CDR3 loop is CASSLSGQRNQPQHF. The DNA for the CDR3 is TGTGCCAGCAGCTTATCGGGACAGAGAAATCAGCCCCAGCATTTT.

V and J are TRBV7-9 and TRBJ2-3; the match to TRBD1 covers 7 bases. CDR1 is SEHNR, CDR2 FQNEAQ, per germline (reference sequence). V lost 6 bases and J lost 0; bases outside the gene matches: 12. The CDR3 spans 17 residues. The CDR3 nucleotides are TGTGCCAGCAGTTTGCGTACAGGGGCCCCTAGCACAGATACGCAGTATTTT. It codes for CASSLRTGAPSTDTQYF.

This clone was recorded once. The chain combines TRBV18 with TRBJ1-2, with D unclear. Germline loops: CDR1 KGHSH, CDR2 LQKENI. CDR3 size: 13 residues. Deletions cut 0 bases from V and 5 bases from J, with 7 bases between. The CDR3 is CASSPPAFYGYTF. CDR3 bases: TGTGCCAGCTCACCACCCGCGTTTTATGGCTACACCTTC.

This clone was seen only once. This sequence joins TRBV19 and TRBJ2-7, with a tentative D call TRBD1 (5 bases). The CDR3 is 16 residues long. Between the trimmed V and J ends, which lost 10 bases and 6 bases, there was a span of 28 bases. The germline V gene has CDR1 LNHDA and CDR2 SQIVND (reference sequence). The CDR3 nucleotides read TGTGCCACCGAAGACTCCTATACCGGCAGGGTCACCGAGCAGTACTTC. This sequence encodes CATEDSYTGRVTEQYF.

The V and J genes are TRBV5-4 and TRBJ2-5, with 10 bases that match TRBD2. CDR1 is SGHNT, CDR2 YYREEE, per germline (reference sequence). The CDR3 spans 17 residues. J was trimmed by 5 bases and V by 4 bases; bases with no gene match: 14. CDR3: CASSPGGAGGKLETQYF. The DNA of the CDR3 is TGTGCCAGCAGCCCCGGGGGAGCGGGGGGGAAACTTGAGACCCAGTACTTC. The variable domain in full, completed from reference TRBV5-4 and TRBJ2-5, reads ETGVTQSPTHLIKTRGQQVTLRCSSQSGHNTVSWYQQALGQGPQFIFQYYREEENGRGNFPPRFSGLQFPNYSSELNVNALELDDSALYLCASSPGGAGGKLETQYFGPGTRLLVL.

A word on this clone: The identical CDR3 is also encoded by other nucleotide sequences in the sample. The V gene is TRBV6-1, the J gene TRBJ2-5; 12 positions agree with TRBD2. The CDR3 contains 15 residues. CDR1 is MNHNS, CDR2 SASEGT, per germline. Trimming cost V 7 bases and J 5 bases; bases outside gene matches: 8. In DNA, the CDR3 is TGTGCCAGCAACCCACTAGCGGGGGGACGGGAGACCCAGTACTTC. Amino acids: CASNPLAGGRETQYF.

V gene TRBV5-4 combines with J gene TRBJ2-2; D is possibly TRBD1 (5 bases). This CDR3 has 13 amino acids. V lost 1 base to trimming and J lost 9 bases, with 10 bases between them. From germline, CDR1 is SGHNT and CDR2 YYREEE (reference sequence). CDR3 DNA: TGTGCCAGCAGCTTGATAGGGGCAAGGGAGCTGTTTTTT. Translation: CASSLIGARELFF.

This clone was recorded only once. The CDR3 coding sequence is TGTGCCAGTAGTTTACTTTCTCAGGGCTACTACGAGCAGTACTTC. Its translation: CASSLLSQGYYEQYF. The chain combines TRBV19 with TRBJ2-7; the D gene is possibly TRBD1 (5 bases). V gave up 5 bases and J gave up 3 bases, with 17 bases separating them. Germline values: CDR1 LNHDA, CDR2 SQIVND (reference sequence). CDR3 length equals 15 residues.

CDR3 residues: CASTAGRRNTEAFF. CDR3 sequence (DNA): TGTGCCAGCACCGCGGGCCGGCGGAACACTGAAGCTTTCTTT. The V call is TRBV7-9, the J call TRBJ1-1; D gene uncertain. The CDR3 is 14 amino acids. V was shortened by 7 bases and J by 1 base, with 13 bases between the two germline ends. CDR1 SEHNR and CDR2 FQNEAQ come from the germline V gene (reference sequence).

The table lists this clone with a count of one. The chain links TRBV9 to TRBJ2-1; 8 bases are shared with TRBD2. Per the germline V gene, CDR1 is SGDLS and CDR2 is YYNGEE. V shed 3 bases, J shed 3 bases, and the junction held 11 bases outside the gene matches. The CDR3 is 17 amino acids. The CDR3 DNA reads as TGTGCCAGCAGCGCGAACCCGGGGGGGCGGAACTACAATGAGCAGTTCTTC. Translation: CASSANPGGRNYNEQFF.

The chain is built from TRBV5-1 and TRBJ2-3; the match to TRBD2 covers 16 bases. The CDR3 totals 23 residues. V was pared by 1 base and J by 5 bases, with 22 bases of the junction left unmatched. Germline V gene data show CDR1 as SGHRS and CDR2 as YFSETQ. The CDR3: CASSLFVGGTPGTSGGARDTQYF. CDR3 sequence (DNA): TGCGCCAGCAGCTTGTTTGTCGGAGGGACCCCCGGGACTAGCGGGGGGGCTCGAGATACGCAGTATTTT.

This clone was seen a handful of times. This rearrangement joins TRBV6-1 to TRBJ1-3; 7 positions match TRBD1. V lost 6 bases to trimming and J lost 8 bases; unmatched junction nucleotides: 13. Germline V CDR1 and CDR2: MNHNS, SASEGT. This CDR3 has 15 amino acids. Written as DNA, the CDR3 is TGTGCCAGCAGGGCAGGGGGAACAGGTCTGGACACCATATATTTT. Residues: CASRAGGTGLDTIYF.

The chain has TRBV2 and TRBJ1-4; D might be TRBD1 (6 bases). V was cut by 6 bases and J by 7 bases, with 12 bases left in between. Germline V CDR1 and CDR2: SNHLY, FYNNEI. There are 13 residues in the CDR3. CDR3 protein: CASRLQGIEKLFF. The CDR3 bases are TGTGCCAGCAGATTGCAGGGGATTGAAAAACTGTTTTTT.

The chain carries TRBV9 and TRBJ1-5, with TRBD1 matching 7 bases. The ends lost 0 bases at V and 9 bases at J; junction bases unmatched: 6. This CDR3 comprises 14 residues. Germline CDR1 SGDLS, CDR2 YYNGEE. DNA of the CDR3: TGTGCCAGCAGCGTAGGGGACAGCGGAGGGCCCCAGCATTTT. It encodes CASSVGDSGGPQHF.

This clone has only a few counts. This chain links TRBV6-5 with TRBJ1-5, with unresolved D. The CDR3 covers 14 residues. The V and J ends lost 2 bases and 3 bases respectively, with 8 bases between them. Germline V gives CDR1 MNHEY, CDR2 SVGAGI. CDR3 region: CASSYSGFNQPQHF. The CDR3 DNA reads TGTGCCAGCAGTTACAGCGGTTTCAATCAGCCCCAGCATTTT.

The chain combines TRBV7-9 with TRBJ2-5, with D tentatively TRBD2 (6 bases). Germline V gene sequence: CDR1 SEHNR, CDR2 FQNEAQ (reference sequence). The V end lost 10 bases, the J end lost 1 base, and 16 bases lay between the germline ends. This CDR3 is built from 14 residues. The CDR3, as DNA: TGTGCCACAGCCTCCTGGACTACCCAAGAGACCCAGTACTTC. Amino acid sequence: CATASWTTQETQYF.